Each of the 32 T cell receptor beta chains below was sequenced from the same sample in a study of response to subunit inactivated influenza vaccine. TCRdb ran MiXCR on the RT-PCR reads and lists one entry per CDR3 protein. The sample includes approximately 290,000 distinct CDR3 sequences, 22% seen only once; the top ten take 10%. The input for sequencing was PBMCs from blood, taken approximately 20 months after vaccination. These receptors were taken from a man aged 45-69 years who received an inactivated influenza vaccine.

This clonotype was detected only a few times. The chain recombines TRBV28 with TRBJ2-5; D not certain. Germline assignment: CDR1 MDHEN and CDR2 SYDVKM. The V gene lost 3 bases and the J gene lost 5 bases, with 7 bases spanning the gap. This CDR3 comprises 12 residues. This chain's CDR3 is CASSFPGETQYF. The CDR3, as DNA: TGTGCCAGCAGTTTCCCCGGTGAGACCCAGTACTTC.

In its sample, this clonotype was seen many times. The rearrangement uses TRBV4-2 and TRBJ1-2, with 7 positions matching TRBD1. CDR1 is LGHNA, CDR2 YNFKEQ, per germline. CDR3 length: 15 residues. V trimming: 0 bases; J trimming: 4 bases; junction bases outside the gene matches: 5. CDR3: CASSQDRAGGYGYTF. CDR3 DNA sequence: TGTGCCAGCAGCCAAGACCGAGCAGGGGGCTATGGCTACACCTTC.

The V call is TRBV28, the J call TRBJ2-3; 7 nucleotides align to TRBD2. Germline lookup yields CDR1 MDHEN and CDR2 SYDVKM. V gave up 3 bases and J gave up 4 bases; unmatched junction bases: 4. The CDR3 has 14 amino acids. The CDR3 bases are TGTGCCAGCAGTTTCTCGGCGGGAGCAGATACGCAGTATTTT. Protein product: CASSFSAGADTQYF.

The rearrangement joins TRBV5-1 to TRBJ2-3; TRBD1 aligns across 7 bases. V dropped 1 base and J dropped 0; count of bases not matched to a gene: 11. CDR1 SGHRS and CDR2 YFSETQ come from the germline V gene. This CDR3 comprises 18 residues. CDR3 bases: TGCGCCAGCAGCTTGACCGGGACAGTAACTTCTAGCACAGATACGCAGTATTTT. Amino acids: CASSLTGTVTSSTDTQYF. Supplemented by reference TRBV5-1 and TRBJ2-3, the full variable domain reads KAGVTQTPRYLIKTRGQQVTLSCSPISGHRSVSWYQQTPGQGLQFLFEYFSETQRNKGNFPGRFSGRQFSNSRSEMNVSTLELGDSALYLCASSLTGTVTSSTDTQYFGPGTRLTVL.

This clonotype was counted only a few times. CDR3 protein: CASNQPGLRNEKLFF. The CDR3 coding sequence is TGTGCCAGCAATCAACCGGGCCTCAGAAATGAAAAACTGTTTTTT. This rearrangement joins TRBV28 to TRBJ1-4; D is undetermined. V lost 7 bases to trimming and J lost 5 bases, with 17 bases between them. Germline V gene lookup returns CDR1 MDHEN and CDR2 SYDVKM. CDR3 length equals 15 residues.

V gene TRBV5-1 combines with J gene TRBJ2-2; D is possibly TRBD2 (5 bases). Germline V CDR1 and CDR2: SGHRS, YFSETQ. The CDR3 totals 16 residues. Trimming took 4 bases from V and 6 from J, leaving 19 bases between them. The CDR3 DNA is TGCGCCAGCAGCCTCCGCCCGCGCACCGGGGCCGGGGAGCTGTTTTTT. As protein: CASSLRPRTGAGELFF.

Many counts were recorded for this clonotype. Here the CDR3 DNA reads TGTGCCAGCAACAAGGACAGAGATAATTCACCCCTCCACTTT. It is translated as CASNKDRDNSPLHF. The chain is built from TRBV12-3 or TRBV12-4 and TRBJ1-6; the D gene is possibly TRBD1 (6 bases). The CDR3 has 14 residues. Between the trimmed V and J ends, which lost 7 bases and 5 bases, there was a span of 12 bases.

The chain uses TRBV20-1 and TRBJ2-1; D could derive from TRBD1 or TRBD2 (5 bases each). The CDR3 runs to 13 residues. Germline V gene data show CDR1 as DFQATT and CDR2 as SNEGSKA (reference sequence). CDR3 nucleotides: TGCACTCCTAGGGCCGGGACCAACAATGAGCAGTTCTTC. Its translation: CTPRAGTNNEQFF.

The chain combines TRBV20-1 with TRBJ2-6; perhaps TRBD1 as D (6 bases). CDR3 length equals 15 residues. The germline CDR1 and CDR2 sequences are DFQATT and SNEGSKA (reference sequence). V lost 2 bases and J lost 4, with 12 bases in between. CDR3 nucleotides: TGCAGTGCTAGAAACAGGGTGAAAGGGGCCAACGTCCTGACTTTC. Amino acids: CSARNRVKGANVLTF.

This clonotype came up many times. The rearrangement uses TRBV28 and TRBJ1-4; no clear D gene. Germline CDR1 and CDR2: MDHEN and SYDVKM. The V and J ends lost 4 bases and 8 bases respectively, with 11 bases between them. The CDR3 contains 13 residues. CDR3 nucleotides: TGTGCCAGCAGTTCCCATGCGGGCGAAAAACTGTTTTTT. It specifies CASSSHAGEKLFF.

The J gene is TRBJ2-1, the V gene TRBV23-1; D gene unclear. TRBV23-1 counts as an open reading frame of uncertain function. The CDR3 contains 15 residues. Trimming shortened V by 1 base and J by 3 bases, and 10 bases separated the two germline ends. The CDR3 DNA sequence: TGCGCCAGCAGTCAATGGGCGGCCTTCTACAATGAGCAGTTCTTC. It is translated as CASSQWAAFYNEQFF.

This chain links TRBV7-9 with TRBJ2-7; perhaps D is TRBD1 or TRBD2 (5 bases each). Germline lookup yields CDR1 SEHNR and CDR2 FQNEAQ (reference sequence). CDR3 size: 14 residues. V lost 1 base and J lost 3, with 10 bases in between. The CDR3 region is CASSLDGGHYEQYF. The CDR3 DNA sequence: TGTGCCAGCAGCTTAGACGGAGGACACTACGAGCAGTACTTC.

This clonotype showed up many times. The CDR3 coding sequence is TGTGCCAGCAGTTACTCGACAGGACGCAATGAAAAACTGTTTTTT. Its translation is CASSYSTGRNEKLFF. The V and J genes are TRBV6-5 and TRBJ1-4; tentatively, D is TRBD1 (6 bases). The CDR3 extends over 15 amino acids. In germline, CDR1 is MNHEY, CDR2 SVGAGI. The ends were cut back, 0 bases at V and 5 bases at J, with 10 bases in the middle.

The genes are TRBV3-1 and TRBJ1-2; no clear D gene. The CDR3 contains 14 residues. Looked up from germline, CDR1 is LGHDT and CDR2 is YNNKEL (reference sequence). V lost 3 bases, J lost 5 bases, and 13 bases lay in between. The CDR3 DNA is TGTGCCAGCAGCCACTTCCGCCTTGGTTATGGCTACACCTTC. It encodes CASSHFRLGYGYTF.

This clonotype was observed at least ten times. The V gene is TRBV12-3 or TRBV12-4, the J gene TRBJ1-6; D is uncertain. The CDR3 contains 13 residues. V dropped 5 bases and J dropped 7 bases, with 9 bases sitting between them. CDR3 loop: CASSPQINSPLHF. CDR3 bases: TGTGCCAGCAGTCCCCAAATCAATTCACCCCTCCACTTT.

There are a few counts of this clonotype. The chain combines TRBV12-3 or TRBV12-4 with TRBJ1-3; D is ambiguous. This CDR3 region has 15 residues. Trimming cost V 3 bases and J 2 bases, with 11 bases left between them. The CDR3 DNA reads as TGTGCCAGCAGTTTCCGTCTTGCTACTGGAAACACCATATATTTT. As protein: CASSFRLATGNTIYF.

V usage is TRBV24-1 and J usage is TRBJ2-1, with 8 bases aligning to TRBD1. Germline assignment: CDR1 KGHDR and CDR2 SFDVKD. The CDR3 consists of 16 residues. Trimming at V came to 4 bases and at J to 9 bases, leaving 13 bases not matched to a gene. CDR3 nucleotides: TGTGCCACCAGTGAACCTTCAGGGGGCCGGGGTCGTGAGCAGTTCTTC. Translation gives CATSEPSGGRGREQFF.

This clonotype has more than one count but fewer than ten. The chain carries TRBV7-2 and TRBJ2-3; no definite D call. Germline lookup yields CDR1 SGHTA and CDR2 FQGNSA. V lost 3 bases and J lost 1, with 14 bases in between. The CDR3 length is 16 residues. This CDR3 is CASSFSAWVGTDTQYF. The CDR3 coding sequence is TGTGCCAGCAGCTTTTCCGCCTGGGTTGGCACAGATACGCAGTATTTT.

V is TRBV4-3 and J is TRBJ2-1; D gene unclear. Per the germline V gene, CDR1 is LGHNA and CDR2 is YSLEER. V lost 0 bases and J lost 0, with 15 bases in between. The length of the CDR3 is 18 residues. The CDR3 here is CASSQEIIGFLSYNEQFF. The CDR3 DNA reads as TGCGCCAGCAGCCAAGAAATTATCGGGTTCCTCTCCTACAATGAGCAGTTCTTC.

The chain is built from TRBV25-1 and TRBJ1-2; D is undetermined. Trimming cost V 8 bases and J 5 bases, with 15 bases left between them. The CDR3 is 13 amino acids. CDR1 and CDR2 (germline): MGHDK, SYGVNS. Here the CDR3 DNA reads TGTGCCAGCCAGCCGACAAGACGTTATGGCTACACCTTC. Protein: CASQPTRRYGYTF.

V and J are TRBV5-4 and TRBJ1-6; D not certain. V lost 0 bases and J lost 9, with 13 bases in between. Germline assignment: CDR1 SGHNT and CDR2 YYREEE (reference sequence). The CDR3 runs 15 residues. CDR3 loop: CASSLDGRVSSPLHF. The DNA for the CDR3 is TGTGCCAGCAGCTTGGACGGGCGAGTGAGTTCACCCCTCCACTTT.

This chain uses TRBV6-2 or TRBV6-3 with TRBJ2-6, with 7 nucleotides matching TRBD1. V was pared by 0 bases and J by 4 bases, with 6 bases of the junction left unmatched. The CDR3 extends over 17 amino acids. Germline CDR1 MNHEY, CDR2 SVGEGT. The CDR3 bases are TGTGCCAGCAGTTACTCCTCGACAGGGTTCGGGGCCAACGTCCTGACTTTC. Encoded protein: CASSYSSTGFGANVLTF.

There are a few counts of this clonotype. CDR3 in amino acids: CASSYHWQGWTEAFF. CDR3 in DNA: TGTGCCAGCAGTTACCATTGGCAGGGATGGACTGAAGCTTTCTTT. V is TRBV6-5 and J is TRBJ1-1; D might be TRBD1 (5 bases). V was shortened by 2 bases and J by 5 bases, with 15 bases between the two germline ends. This CDR3 comprises 15 residues. Germline CDR1 MNHEY, CDR2 SVGAGI.

V usage is TRBV10-3 and J usage is TRBJ1-2; D ambiguous. The CDR3 consists of 15 residues. The germline V gene has CDR1 ENHRY and CDR2 SYGVKD. Trimming stripped 0 bases from V and 0 bases from J, with 8 bases between. CDR3 in amino acids: CAISESTTSNYGYTF. The CDR3 region has the DNA TGTGCCATCAGTGAGTCTACAACCTCTAACTATGGCTACACCTTC.

This clonotype has a single count. One junction end disagrees with the germline gene, perhaps due to a read error. This sequence joins TRBV10-3 and TRBJ1-6; a weak D match, TRBD1 (5 bases). Germline CDR1 is ENHRY and CDR2 is SYGVKD. This CDR3 has 14 amino acids. DNA for the CDR3: TGTGCCATCAGTGTGGACACCGATAATTCACCCCCCCACTTT. Translation gives CAISVDTDNSPPHF.

In its sample, this clonotype was seen many times. The CDR3 loop reads CASTLRLGDTQYF. In DNA form, the CDR3 reads TGTGCCAGCACCCTCCGTCTGGGAGATACGCAGTATTTT. V and J are TRBV12-3 or TRBV12-4 and TRBJ2-3; D gene ambiguous. The ends were cut back, 7 bases at V and 5 bases at J, with 13 bases in the middle. CDR3 length equals 13 residues.

This clonotype was observed a few times. This sequence joins TRBV6-6 and TRBJ1-4; a possible D gene is TRBD1 (5 bases). Germline V gives CDR1 MNHNY, CDR2 SVGAGI (reference sequence). CDR3 length equals 12 residues. Trimming pared 3 bases from V and 9 bases from J, leaving 8 bases between. CDR3 protein: CASSYEGQKLFF. The CDR3 DNA follows: TGTGCCAGCAGTTATGAGGGGCAAAAACTGTTTTTT.

The chain employs TRBV6-1 and TRBJ2-1; 8 bases align to TRBD1. The CDR3 covers 13 residues. Germline loops: CDR1 MNHNS, CDR2 SASEGT. The ends lost 5 bases at V and 9 bases at J; junction bases unmatched: 6. The CDR3 spells CASSRTGIGEQFF. As DNA, the CDR3 is TGTGCCAGCAGTAGGACAGGGATTGGTGAGCAGTTCTTC.

The rearrangement links TRBV20-1 to TRBJ1-5; a possible D gene is TRBD1 (6 bases). Germline V gene lookup returns CDR1 DFQATT and CDR2 SNEGSKA (reference sequence). This CDR3 is built from 16 residues. The V and J ends lost 5 bases and 4 bases respectively, with 21 bases between them. CDR3 sequence reads: CSASPTGGAQNQPQHF. The CDR3 coding sequence is TGCAGTGCTTCCCCTACTGGGGGGGCGCAAAATCAGCCCCAGCATTTT.

J is TRBJ2-3 and V is TRBV20-1; D perhaps matches TRBD2 (5 bases). V lost 4 bases and J 0 bases, leaving 11 bases between the germline ends. Germline CDR1 and CDR2: DFQATT and SNEGSKA (reference sequence). The CDR3 is made up of 14 amino acids. CDR3 loop: CSANIDYSTDTQYF. The CDR3 DNA follows: TGCAGTGCTAACATAGACTACAGCACAGATACGCAGTATTTT.

The rearrangement links TRBV7-9 to TRBJ1-2, with D tentatively TRBD1 (5 bases). The CDR3 covers 14 residues. The germline gives CDR1 SEHNR, CDR2 FQNEAQ (reference sequence). V lost 2 bases and J lost 3, with 10 bases in between. Here the CDR3 reads CASSLPQGDYGYTF. DNA for the CDR3: TGTGCCAGCAGCTTACCTCAGGGTGACTATGGCTACACCTTC.

In its sample, this clonotype was seen a few times. The chain couples TRBV5-1 to TRBJ2-6; D not certain. CDR1 and CDR2 from the germline V gene are SGHRS and YFSETQ. The germline V and J ends were trimmed by 4 bases and 9 bases, with 14 bases remaining between them. The CDR3 has 14 amino acids. The CDR3 protein is CASSPRTTNNVLTF. CDR3 in DNA: TGCGCCAGCAGCCCAAGGACGACGAACAACGTCCTGACTTTC.